The table lists the clone carrying this TCR beta chain with a count of one. Its specificity is unknown. Reverse transcription of all isolated RNA meant that expressed TCRB transcripts were sequenced. Assay used: immunoSEQ multiplex PCR; TCRdb lists only in-frame clones, some missing. This table holds 50,000 to 55,000 clones, around 60% found once. Germline lookup yields CDR1 GTSNPN and CDR2 SVGIG (reference sequence). V was clipped by 2 bases and J by 7 bases, with 9 bases between them. This CDR3 comprises 11 residues. This entry is derived from a study of beta chain features in type 1 diabetes. The study, taken as a whole, reports: TCRB CDR3s from Type 1 diabetes patients were moderately but significantly shorter in all four CD4+ subsets.

Sequenced material: stem cell memory CD4+ T cells from blood. The V and J genes are TRBV30 and TRBJ2-7, with D hard to call. The source of this sequence is a young woman with type 1 diabetes. CDR3 loop: CAWSLLWEQYF. DNA of the CDR3: TGTGCCTGGAGTCTCCTATGGGAGCAGTACTTC.